Listed below are T cell receptor beta chains from one sample, sequenced in a study of vaccination and CD4 T cells after COVID-19. TCRdb ran MiXCR on the PCR reads and lists one entry per CDR3 protein. The repertoire consists of under 15,000 distinct CDR3 sequences, with roughly half occurring once and the leading ten covering more than 9%. These receptors' targets are unknown. Sequencing input: CD4+ T cells from blood, cultured in vitro. Receptors originate from a human donor who had recovered from COVID-19. CDR3s include the opening cysteine and the closing phenylalanine or tryptophan. The D gene is left open where the match is weak. A clone size is listed for some rows: how often the clone was seen (once, few, many), or a class if it is expanded.

TRBJ2-3,TRBV29-1,-,TRBD2,CSVEAGREAIETQYF
TRBJ2-2,TRBV20-1,once,TRBD2,CSAGLAGGRANTGELFF
TRBJ2-3,TRBV19,-,-,CASSRAIRTDTQYF
TRBJ2-7,TRBV4-2,-,-,CASSQEGVGGASYEQYF
TRBJ1-5,TRBV6-1,few,TRBD1,CASSLTGTGNQPQHF
TRBJ1-2,TRBV20-1,few,-,CSAKHAGPYGYTF
TRBJ2-3,TRBV7-9,few,-,CASSWRVGVSTDTQYF
TRBJ2-2,TRBV12-3/TRBV12-4,-,-,CASSLVQSYTGELFF
TRBJ1-6,TRBV9,-,-,CASSVADPGDSPLHF
TRBJ2-3,TRBV21-1,few,-,CASSARDRDTDTQYF
TRBJ2-7,TRBV20-1,-,-,CSAQLNRKEQYF
TRBJ1-1,TRBV10-3,-,-,CAISDPNTEAFF
TRBJ2-1,TRBV6-2/TRBV6-3,-,-,CASSYSNNVNEQFF
TRBJ2-5,TRBV27,few,-,CASSPRTAQETQYF
TRBJ1-2,TRBV6-5,-,-,CASSYSGGQYGYTF
TRBJ1-1,TRBV6-1,few,TRBD1,CASSNWGGGEGEAFF
TRBJ2-2,TRBV5-6,-,-,CASSFKGRSTGELFF
TRBJ2-6,TRBV20-1,few,-,CSASKAASGANVLTF
TRBJ2-7,TRBV5-4,-,-,CASTSGGRGRGNEQYF
TRBJ2-2,TRBV5-5,-,-,CASSLVANTGELFF
TRBJ1-5,TRBV10-3,few,-,CAIGEMGNQPQHF
TRBJ2-3,TRBV15,-,TRBD2,CATGAGTSDTQYF
TRBJ1-3,TRBV7-9,-,-,CASSLGVESGNTIYF
TRBJ2-2,TRBV6-1,few,TRBD1,CASRWDRTTGELFF
TRBJ2-2,TRBV2,once,-,CASSTDPGELFF
TRBJ1-6,TRBV14,-,TRBD1,CASSPRTGGGGSPLHF
TRBJ2-1,TRBV20-1,few,-,CSAIRSAGSSYNEQFF
TRBJ2-3,TRBV6-1,few,-,CASTTGTGTDTQYF
TRBJ2-5,TRBV19,few,-,CASSIGLNDQETQYF
TRBJ1-1,TRBV20-1,few,-,CSAIQSNTEAFF
TRBJ1-5,TRBV19,-,-,CASTYGTGRNQPQHF
TRBJ1-3,TRBV7-9,-,-,CASSLNKGSGNTIYF
TRBJ2-3,TRBV20-1,-,-,CSAPGRLDTQYF
TRBJ2-7,TRBV2,few,TRBD2,CASSELAGPYEQYF
TRBJ1-2,TRBV7-2,few,-,CASSLGPADYGYTF
TRBJ2-1,TRBV20-1,few,TRBD2,CSARVGRERNEQFF
TRBJ2-2,TRBV5-1,-,TRBD2,CASSPYSGSGAGELFF
TRBJ1-5,TRBV5-4,-,-,CASSLSDRNQPQHF
TRBJ2-2,TRBV7-6,few,TRBD2,CASSFRLAGETGELFF
TRBJ1-1,TRBV6-1,-,TRBD1,CASRDQGARTEAFF
TRBJ2-3,TRBV7-9,-,-,CASSFVGRNTQYF
TRBJ2-6,TRBV15,-,-,CATSGADSYGAGANVLTF
TRBJ1-2,TRBV28,-,TRBD1,CASSFFDRVDGYTF
TRBJ2-7,TRBV20-1,few,TRBD1,CSATDRGGYEQYF
TRBJ2-7,TRBV19,few,-,CASSIKAAQFYEQYF
TRBJ2-7,TRBV1,-,-,CTSSQGAAFRQYF
TRBJ1-1,TRBV7-2,-,-,CASSRDPNTEAFF
TRBJ1-5,TRBV19,medium-sized,-,CASSIRQGLFQPQHF
TRBJ1-1,TRBV5-4,-,TRBD1,CASSIGTGGRPSEAFF
TRBJ1-4,TRBV20-1,few,-,CSASHENEKLFF
TRBJ2-7,TRBV20-1,few,TRBD1,CSATDRVLREQYF
TRBJ2-2,TRBV19,-,-,CASRDGGAERTGELFF
TRBJ1-5,TRBV2,-,-,CASSAYRYSNQPQHF
TRBJ1-6,TRBV6-1,once,-,CASRPAGIVSPLHF